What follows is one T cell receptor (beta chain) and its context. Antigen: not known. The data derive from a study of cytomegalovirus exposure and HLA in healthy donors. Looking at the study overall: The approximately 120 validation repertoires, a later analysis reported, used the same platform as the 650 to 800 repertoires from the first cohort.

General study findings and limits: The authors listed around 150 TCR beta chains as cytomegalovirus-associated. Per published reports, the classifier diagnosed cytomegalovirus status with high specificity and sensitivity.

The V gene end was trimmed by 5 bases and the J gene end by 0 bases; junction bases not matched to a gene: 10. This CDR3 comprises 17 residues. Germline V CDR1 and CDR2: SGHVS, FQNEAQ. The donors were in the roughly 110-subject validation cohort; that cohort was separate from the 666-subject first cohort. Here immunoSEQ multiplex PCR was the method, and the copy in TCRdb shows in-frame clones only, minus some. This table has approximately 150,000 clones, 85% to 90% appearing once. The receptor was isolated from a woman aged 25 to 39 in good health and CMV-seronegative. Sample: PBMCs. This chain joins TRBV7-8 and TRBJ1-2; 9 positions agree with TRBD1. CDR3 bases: TGTGCCAGCAGCGCGAATGTAGGACAGGGGCCTAACTATGGCTACACCTTC. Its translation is CASSANVGQGPNYGYTF.